A selection of T cell receptor beta chains follows, all from one sample in a study of beta chain features in type 1 diabetes. Assay: immunoSEQ multiplex PCR; the TCRdb copy retains only in-frame clones and omits some. This sample has about 340,000 clones, with 13% found just once. The specimen sequenced was naive CD4+ T cells from blood. The receptors were gathered from a woman younger than 35 with type 1 diabetes. CDR3s leave out the opening cysteine and the closing phenylalanine or tryptophan. Not all rows give a size; the values are once, few, many and, for expanded clones, a class.

V: TRBV7-2; length: 15; J: TRBJ2-1; size: NA; CDR3: ASSLSVLAGAGNEQF
V: TRBV7-2; length: 12; J: TRBJ1-2; size: few; CDR3: ASSSSGTAVGYT
V: TRBV5-1; length: 13; J: TRBJ1-5; size: NA; CDR3: ASSLRPGGNQPQH
V: TRBV4-3; length: 15; J: TRBJ1-3; size: NA; CDR3: ASSQDWTASSGNTIY
V: TRBV7-9; length: 9; J: TRBJ2-1; size: NA; CDR3: ASERFNEQF
V: TRBV4-2; length: 14; J: TRBJ2-1; size: few; CDR3: ASSQGASGGYNEQF
V: TRBV4-3; length: 15; J: TRBJ2-2; size: few; CDR3: ASSQATGTGYTGELF
V: TRBV5-4; length: 13; J: TRBJ2-3; size: NA; CDR3: ASSLTFSGTDTQY
V: TRBV19; length: 14; J: TRBJ2-1; size: NA; CDR3: ASSAQAGGSYNEQF
V: TRBV2; length: 10; J: TRBJ2-7; size: NA; CDR3: ASRSGVVEQY
V: TRBV5-4; length: 14; J: TRBJ2-2; size: NA; CDR3: ASSLVSGGLTGELF
V: TRBV5-6; length: 11; J: TRBJ2-5; size: few; CDR3: ASSQDRGETQY
V: TRBV29-1; length: 12; J: TRBJ1-1; size: NA; CDR3: SGRQGAMNTEAF
V: TRBV29-1; length: 9; J: TRBJ2-7; size: many; CDR3: SVLPGDEQY
V: TRBV4-1; length: 11; J: TRBJ2-3; size: NA; CDR3: ASSLGGEDTQY
V: TRBV6-5; length: 13; J: TRBJ2-1; size: few; CDR3: ASSYGRGAYNEQF
V: TRBV19; length: 12; J: TRBJ2-2; size: NA; CDR3: ASNGGRGAGELF
V: TRBV15; length: 12; J: TRBJ2-7; size: NA; CDR3: ATSRVVGVREQY
V: TRBV2; length: 9; J: TRBJ1-5; size: NA; CDR3: ASRDSQPQH
V: TRBV7-2; length: 15; J: TRBJ2-3; size: NA; CDR3: ASSSTEGPTSTDTQY
V: TRBV4-1; length: 15; J: TRBJ2-5; size: NA; CDR3: ASSPVGLAGEGETQY
V: TRBV9; length: 12; J: TRBJ1-5; size: NA; CDR3: ASSPGTGAQPQH
V: TRBV19; length: 14; J: TRBJ2-7; size: few; CDR3: ASRTMNPQDRDEQY
V: TRBV6-6; length: 9; J: TRBJ2-1; size: NA; CDR3: ASSSAGEQF
V: TRBV7-6; length: 14; J: TRBJ1-4; size: few; CDR3: ASSPRQWATNEKLF
V: TRBV5-1; length: 11; J: TRBJ2-1; size: NA; CDR3: ASSLPNDNEQF
V: TRBV29-1; length: 11; J: TRBJ2-1; size: NA; CDR3: SVDVAETNEQF
V: TRBV10-3; length: 11; J: TRBJ1-1; size: NA; CDR3: ATQREMNTEAF
V: TRBV6-5; length: 10; J: TRBJ2-1; size: few; CDR3: ASSYPPNEQF
V: TRBV7-9; length: 12; J: TRBJ2-7; size: NA; CDR3: ASSLQQGVNEQY
V: TRBV29-1; length: 10; J: TRBJ1-2; size: NA; CDR3: SAPTGVGGYT
V: TRBV15; length: 16; J: TRBJ2-3; size: few; CDR3: ATRPGQGVPFSTDTQY
V: TRBV7-9; length: 16; J: TRBJ2-4; size: NA; CDR3: ASSLAPPDRLAKNIQY
V: TRBV9; length: 13; J: TRBJ2-1; size: few; CDR3: ASSLTSVYYNEQF
V: TRBV6-5; length: 12; J: TRBJ2-5; size: NA; CDR3: ASSRDRGWETQY
V: TRBV7-2; length: 10; J: TRBJ2-7; size: NA; CDR3: ASSLMSEKQY
V: TRBV7-9; length: 9; J: TRBJ1-1; size: NA; CDR3: ASSKPSEAF
V: TRBV15; length: 10; J: TRBJ2-2; size: NA; CDR3: ATSTYTGELF
V: TRBV19; length: 10; J: TRBJ2-1; size: NA; CDR3: ASSETGPWQF
V: TRBV28; length: 14; J: TRBJ2-7; size: NA; CDR3: ASSTSGTSDVYEQY
V: TRBV30; length: 11; J: TRBJ2-3; size: NA; CDR3: ALGAGGTDTQY
V: TRBV4-3; length: 12; J: TRBJ1-2; size: few; CDR3: ASSPSGRAYGYT
V: TRBV30; length: 12; J: TRBJ2-1; size: NA; CDR3: AWSGLAVMNEQF
V: TRBV9; length: 13; J: TRBJ2-1; size: few; CDR3: ASSVRSGVYNEQF
V: TRBV11-1; length: 13; J: TRBJ2-7; size: NA; CDR3: ASSLDPKSGYEQY
V: TRBV23-1; length: 14; J: TRBJ2-7; size: NA; CDR3: ASSQSGAWMSDEQY
V: TRBV9; length: 13; J: TRBJ2-2; size: few; CDR3: ASSALARNTGELF
V: TRBV7-9; length: 14; J: TRBJ2-1; size: few; CDR3: ASSLGVVRGRGEQF
V: TRBV7-2; length: 12; J: TRBJ1-2; size: NA; CDR3: ASSVGQGGGGYT